This T cell receptor beta chain is drawn from a study of T cells in Graves' hyperthyroidism and ophthalmopathy. This clonotype was recorded many times. Amplification targeted TCR beta CDR3 regions from RNA transcripts. HTBI primers were used for first-round RT-PCR of the TCR CDR3. TCRdb re-called the multiplex PCR reads through MiXCR, storing one row per CDR3 protein. The table shows roughly 250,000 distinct CDR3 sequences, with about 17% occurring only once. The germline V gene has CDR1 SGHRS and CDR2 YFSETQ. The CDR3 is 17 residues long. The V and J ends lost 4 bases and 0 bases, in that order; junction bases with no gene match: 10.

The source is a woman under 30 with Graves' ophthalmopathy. The chain employs TRBV5-1 and TRBJ2-1; TRBD1 matches at 7 bases. The sample consisted of blood. CDR3 sequence reads: CASSPGQLLPSYNEQFF. CDR3 nucleotide sequence: TGCGCCAGCAGCCCGGGACAGCTACTACCCTCCTACAATGAGCAGTTCTTC.